This TCR beta chain was identified during a study of shared clonotypes between healthy human individuals (dated by TCRdb to about 2020). With regard to the full study: The cohort comprised a couple of women and three men aged 18 to 49 years. To estimate repertoire size and how much clonotype sharing occurs between individuals, the study deeply sequenced the blood TCR repertoires of roughly 5 healthy adults. Each donor's leukapheresis produced roughly between roughly 0.85 and 9.5 billion PBMCs. For each donor, CD4 naive and CD4 memory were each given three plates, CD8 naive was given two plates, and CD8 memory was given one plate. Different laboratories and diverse techniques were used to prepare libraries and sequence TCR repertoires, to increase sequencing depth and limit assay-specific biases.

As to this clone: Its recognized antigen is unknown. The sample holds no much larger clone one base away, and base qualities are not on file. Different DNA sequences within this sample yield the same CDR3.

Using the deep immunoSEQ assay, multiplex PCR amplified TCR CDR3 regions from genomic DNA. Genomic DNA extracted from each cell subset was distributed evenly over all wells of several immunoSEQ 96-well plates, and each plate served as one replicate. Each replicate PCR for sorted subsets received approximately 200 ng genomic DNA, equal to some 32,000 T cell genomes. Purified libraries were measured with a Qubit 3.0 fluorometer, size-checked on a Bioanalyzer 2100, and measured again with the KAPA Library Quantification kit. Each immunoSEQ 96-well plate was sequenced on its own single-read 150-cycle Illumina NextSeq 550 flow cell. Processing in the source paper ran as follows. Because only junctional sequences without quality scores were contained in the immunoSEQ output, filtering matching that applied to full-length reads could not be performed. To assign V/J genes and CDR3, sequences were annotated using PyIR, a Python wrapper for IgBLAST v1.9, with IMGT germline references. Reads were filtered out if the reads had weak V/J assignments (E-value above 1e-6), no CDR3, stop codons, out-of-frame junctions, or ambiguous translated residues. V3J clonotypes were defined as sequences sharing an identical inferred V gene, J gene, and CDR3 amino acid sequence. The percentage overlap between two repertoires was calculated by dividing the number of shared unique clonotypes by the size of the smaller repertoire. Three approaches were used to assess repertoire richness: RTK rarefaction, the Chao1 estimator, and Recon v2.1 estimates of unobserved clonotypes. OLGA was used to compute generation probabilities for all TCRbeta clonotypes that the gDNA method yielded from four donors. TCRdb mirrors the immuneACCESS table, restricted to in-frame sequences. Some clones are absent from its copies; in checked studies, under half trace to an unresolved V gene, and the reason for the others is unknown. The V and J calls and clone size were taken over from that table, and D and trimming were inferred from the DNA. The sample profile shows fewer than 400,000 clones; over 65% of them were found once. The biggest ten clones account for 10% of the sample.

V is pruned by 5 bases and J by 1 base, leaving 5 bases of the junction without a gene match. Inclusive of the bounding cysteine and phenylalanine, the CDR3 is 16 residues long. CDR3 DNA only is kept here, 48 bases in frame from base 1. Taken from the germline V gene, the CDR1 and CDR2 loops are SGHVS and FNYEAQ. On the study overall, not on this receptor specifically: Sampling was restricted to blood, and TCR repertoires in tissues likely differ from the TCR repertoires found in blood. Pairwise subsampling led to the expectation that sequencing depth would affect the degree of clonotype sharing among donors. When a few donors were compared, the shared fraction of clonotypes was about 5.4% for naive CD4, less than 4% for naive CD8, 2.3% for memory CD4, and 0.3% to 0.5% for memory CD8. Because the study included a small number of donors, the genetic and exposure-history diversity represented was limited. Rarefaction of sorted-subset datasets indicated incomplete sequencing despite the large sequencing depth. Higher generation probabilities were observed for clonotypes shared by all four sorted-subset donors than for non-shared clonotypes. Naive subsets generally had larger estimated clonotype richness than memory subsets did.

Healthy HIV-negative adults with no recently reported acute infections or vaccinations were included as donors. Every donor was a Caucasian adult living in Nashville, Tennessee, USA. CD4+ T cells were enriched by magnetic negative selection, after which naive cells were positively selected on CD45RA and the negative fraction was taken as the memory subset. After blood collection by leukapheresis, PBMCs were isolated using Ficoll-Histopaque density gradient centrifugation and then cryopreserved in the vapor phase of liquid nitrogen. Analytical flow cytometry was used to check the purity and quantity of every magnetically sorted T cell population. Genomic DNA was isolated from each sorted fraction and quantified by UV absorbance on a Nanodrop 2000c.

The rearrangement combines TRBV7-6 with TRBJ2-2; TRBD2 aligns with 9 central bases. Sequenced sample: memory CD4+ T cells sorted from blood. What the cell subset or site label conveys for this sample: CD45RA-negative fraction. This TCR was recovered from a man younger than 45 in good health. The CDR3 reads CASSPGLAVNTGELFF. The nucleotides are TGTGCCAGCAGCCCGGGACTAGCAGTGAACACCGGGGAGCTGTTTTTT.